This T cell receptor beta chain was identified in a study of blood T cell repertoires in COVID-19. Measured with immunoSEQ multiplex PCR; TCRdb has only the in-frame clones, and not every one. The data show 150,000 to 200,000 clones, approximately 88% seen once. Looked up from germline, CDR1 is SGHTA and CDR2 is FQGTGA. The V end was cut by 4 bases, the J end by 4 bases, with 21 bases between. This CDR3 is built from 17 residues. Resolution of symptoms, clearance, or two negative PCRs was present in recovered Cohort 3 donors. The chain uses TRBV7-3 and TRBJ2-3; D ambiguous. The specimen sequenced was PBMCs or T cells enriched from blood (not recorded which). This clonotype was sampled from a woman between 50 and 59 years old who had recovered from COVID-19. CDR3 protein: CASSSMGLQDGADTQYF. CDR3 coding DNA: TGTGCCAGCAGCTCTATGGGCCTCCAGGATGGCGCAGATACGCAGTATTTT.